These 26 T cell receptor beta chains were all obtained from the same sample, sequenced in a study of T-cell reconstitution after alpha-beta-depleted transplantation in children (dated by TCRdb to 2016 to 2018). Libraries were built with PCR. Sequencing relied on an Illumina HiSeq 2500. Molecular barcoding was employed in the preparation of TCR libraries, with unique molecular identifiers being used to normalize TCRbeta repertoire quantification. The public reads were reprocessed in TCRdb via fastp at Q25 and MiXCR, keeping in-frame beta chains. Rows are unified per CDR3 protein, each entry keeping the most common DNA and genes. Across this sample there are 150,000 to 200,000 distinct CDR3 sequences, with 14% to 15% seen only once. 13% of the sample is held by the ten biggest clonotypes. The specimen comprised PBMCs from the stem cell graft donor, sampled from the stem cell graft. The receptors were sampled from a human donor who donated a stem cell graft to a child with acute lymphoblastic leukemia.

This clonotype occurred a few times. The chain has TRBV7-6 and TRBJ2-3, with unresolved D. CDR1 and CDR2 from the germline V gene are SGHVS and FNYEAQ. This CDR3 contains 16 residues. V was clipped by 5 bases and J by 2 bases, with 17 bases between them. Written as DNA, the CDR3 is TGTGCCAGCAGCCACCAATCTCCGAGGAACACAGATACGCAGTATTTT. It encodes CASSHQSPRNTDTQYF.

This clonotype was seen many times. The V and J genes are TRBV5-1 and TRBJ2-3, with TRBD2 matching over 7 bases. In germline, CDR1 is SGHRS, CDR2 YFSETQ. The CDR3 is made up of 14 amino acids. J was trimmed by 8 bases and V by 2 bases; bases with no gene match: 8. The CDR3 region is CASSFREDLGTQYF. CDR3 in DNA: TGCGCCAGCAGCTTCCGGGAGGACTTGGGTACGCAGTATTTT.

This clonotype was observed at least ten times. The V and J genes are TRBV29-1 and TRBJ2-7; D is unresolved. Germline assignment: CDR1 SQVTM and CDR2 ANQGSEA. CDR3 length: 14 residues. V shed 2 bases and J shed 4 bases, with 15 bases lying between them. The CDR3 nucleotides read TGCAGCGTTGAACCGGACGGCAGGCCTTACGAGCAGTACTTC. Translation gives CSVEPDGRPYEQYF.

This clonotype was detected ten times or more. The J gene is TRBJ2-5, the V gene TRBV3-1; 15 bases are a match to TRBD2. Trimming at V came to 3 bases and at J to 5 bases, leaving 7 bases not matched to a gene. The CDR3 runs 17 residues. The germline CDR1 and CDR2 sequences are LGHDT and YNNKEL (reference sequence). The chain's CDR3 is CASSHRTSGRAWETQYF. DNA for the CDR3: TGTGCCAGCAGCCACCGGACTAGCGGGAGGGCGTGGGAGACCCAGTACTTC.

This clonotype was observed a handful of times. The chain links TRBV10-2 to TRBJ2-5; D is unclear. The V end lost 6 bases, the J end lost 5 bases, and 10 bases lay between the germline ends. From germline, CDR1 is WSHSY and CDR2 SAAADI. There are 12 residues in the CDR3. CDR3 in DNA: TGCGCCAGCAGGGCCGTGAGGGAGACCCAGTACTTC. This translates into CASRAVRETQYF.

This chain links TRBV29-1 with TRBJ1-2; 11 nucleotides align to TRBD1. There are 15 residues in the CDR3. Germline loops: CDR1 SQVTM, CDR2 ANQGSEA. The junction had 9 bases not matched to a gene; V was cut back by 6 bases and J by 3 bases. The CDR3 sequence: CSVGGTGGPDYGYTF. Here the CDR3 DNA reads TGCAGCGTCGGTGGGACAGGGGGGCCTGACTATGGCTACACCTTC. Together with reference TRBV29-1 and TRBJ1-2, the CDR3 gives the full variable domain: SAVISQKPSRDICQRGTSLTIQCQVDSQVTMMFWYRQQPGQSLTLIATANQGSEATYESGFVIDKFPISRPNLTFSTLTVSNMSPEDSSIYLCSVGGTGGPDYGYTFGSGTRLTVV.

Concerning this clonotype: This may come from a read error, since a much larger clone is one base off. The conserved final phenylalanine or tryptophan is absent from the CDR3, which likely points to a read error. The CDR3 region is CSASFTSPSTDTQYL. The CDR3 nucleotides read TGCAGTGCTAGTTTTACATCCCCTAGCACAGATACGCAGTATTTA. This rearrangement joins TRBV20-1 to TRBJ2-3; D is ambiguous. V shed 3 bases and J shed 0 bases, with 13 bases lying between them. CDR3 length: 15 residues. Germline lookup yields CDR1 DFQATT and CDR2 SNEGSKA (reference sequence).

The V gene is TRBV7-9, the J gene TRBJ2-2; D is undetermined. The V end was cut by 5 bases, the J end by 6 bases, with 19 bases between. CDR3 length: 16 amino acids. The germline V gene has CDR1 SEHNR and CDR2 FQNEAQ (reference sequence). The CDR3 DNA reads TGTGCCAGCAGCCCCCCGGAAGGACCCGGACCCGGGGAGCTGTTTTTT. It specifies CASSPPEGPGPGELFF.

The chain employs TRBV2 and TRBJ1-5; D might be TRBD1 (5 bases). Per the germline V gene, CDR1 is SNHLY and CDR2 is FYNNEI. The CDR3 is 14 amino acids. The V end lost 3 bases, the J end lost 7 bases, and 13 bases lay between the germline ends. CDR3 nucleotides: TGTGCCAGCAGTGAGCAAGGGGCCCGACAGCCCCAGCATTTT. Translating it yields CASSEQGARQPQHF.

This clonotype was detected many times. In nucleotides, the CDR3 is TGCAGTGCTAGATCGGGACAAGCGGTAGATACGCAGTATTTT. Its translation: CSARSGQAVDTQYF. This chain uses TRBV20-1 with TRBJ2-3; tentatively, D is TRBD1 (6 bases). Trimming stripped 2 bases from V and 5 bases from J, with 14 bases between. Germline lookup yields CDR1 DFQATT and CDR2 SNEGSKA (reference sequence). The CDR3 is 14 residues long.

This clonotype was seen repeatedly, ten times or more. The V call is TRBV25-1, the J call TRBJ2-7, with D possibly matching TRBD1 (5 bases). The CDR3 covers 14 residues. The germline CDR1 and CDR2 sequences are MGHDK and SYGVNS. V was pared by 5 bases and J by 5 bases, with 16 bases between. This chain's CDR3 is CASSQGDGRDEQYF. CDR3 DNA: TGTGCCAGCAGTCAGGGTGACGGTAGGGACGAGCAGTACTTC.

This clonotype came up many times. V gene TRBV7-2 combines with J gene TRBJ1-1; the D is unclear. The CDR3 is 15 amino acids. Germline CDR1 and CDR2: SGHTA and FQGNSA. Trimming removed 2 bases at V and 1 base at J, with 11 bases between. As DNA, the CDR3 is TGTGCCAGCAGCTTAAGCGGCCCTCAGAACACTGAAGCTTTCTTT. It is translated as CASSLSGPQNTEAFF. The full variable domain, with the rest looked up from reference TRBV7-2 and TRBJ1-1, is GAGVSQSPSNKVTEKGKDVELRCDPISGHTALYWYRQSLGQGLEFLIYFQGNSAPDKSGLPSDRFSAERTGGSVSTLTIQRTQQEDSAVYLCASSLSGPQNTEAFFGQGTRLTVV.

This clonotype has more than one count but fewer than ten. The rearrangement links TRBV5-1 to TRBJ2-2; perhaps TRBD1 as D (6 bases). V shed 5 bases and J shed 7 bases, with 18 bases lying between them. Germline V gives CDR1 SGHRS, CDR2 YFSETQ. CDR3 size: 15 residues. CDR3 DNA sequence: TGCGCCAGCAGACCCGGACAGAATTCGAACGGGGAGCTGTTTTTT. It encodes CASRPGQNSNGELFF.

This clonotype was seen more than once but under ten times. The chain joins TRBV3-1 to TRBJ2-1; D is undetermined. Trimming removed 2 bases from V and 9 bases from J, with 14 bases in between. CDR3 size: 14 residues. The V gene's germline CDR1 is LGHDT and CDR2 YNNKEL (reference sequence). The CDR3 region has the DNA TGTGCCAGCAGCCAACGAGCCATGTTGGGTGAGCAGTTCTTC. Its translation is CASSQRAMLGEQFF.

The chain has TRBV12-3 or TRBV12-4 and TRBJ1-5; D is perhaps TRBD1 (5 bases). V dropped 5 bases and J dropped 0 bases, with 11 bases sitting between them. The CDR3 sequence is 15 residues long. Written as DNA, the CDR3 is TGTGCCAGCAGTCCCAGGGTTTCTAGCAATCAGCCCCAGCATTTT. Its translation is CASSPRVSSNQPQHF.

This clonotype has a count of ten or more. This chain uses TRBV12-3 or TRBV12-4 with TRBJ2-1, with 7 bases matching TRBD2. The CDR3 covers 14 residues. The V gene end was trimmed by 5 bases and the J gene end by 9 bases; junction bases not matched to a gene: 10. The CDR3 DNA reads as TGTGCCAGCAGTCCTATAGGGAGGGCCCTTGAGCAGTTCTTC. Translated, it gives CASSPIGRALEQFF.

This clonotype was observed at least ten times. The J gene is TRBJ2-3, the V gene TRBV29-1; maybe TRBD2 (5 bases). The CDR3 length is 15 residues. With 2 bases removed from V and 3 bases from J, the gap between germline ends came to 15 bases. CDR1 is SQVTM, CDR2 ANQGSEA, per germline. CDR3 sequence reads: CSVEFLAQPTDTQYF. For the CDR3, the DNA is TGCAGCGTTGAATTCCTAGCTCAGCCAACAGATACGCAGTATTTT.

This clonotype has ten or more counts. The chain links TRBV20-1 to TRBJ1-5; 7 nucleotides align to TRBD1. CDR3 size: 14 residues. Germline V gives CDR1 DFQATT, CDR2 SNEGSKA (reference sequence). Trimming cost V 2 bases and J 4 bases; bases outside gene matches: 5. The CDR3 DNA reads TGCAGTGCTAGACCAGGGGGTGTGAATCAGCCCCAGCATTTT. Translated, it gives CSARPGGVNQPQHF.

Worth noting for this clonotype: Possible read error: a much larger clone is one base away. V usage is TRBV27 and J usage is TRBJ2-7, with 9 bases fitting TRBD1. In germline, CDR1 is MNHEY, CDR2 SMNVEV (reference sequence). The CDR3 totals 14 residues. As DNA, the CDR3 is TGTGCCAGCAGTTCAAGGACAGGGGACTACGAGCATTACTTC. This gives the protein CASSSRTGDYEHYF.

The chain combines TRBV27 with TRBJ1-2; no reliable D call. V was cut by 3 bases and J by 6 bases, with 14 bases left in between. This CDR3 spans 14 amino acids. Germline CDR1 reads MNHEY; CDR2 reads SMNVEV (reference sequence). The CDR3, as DNA: TGTGCCAGCAGTTTGGGTCCTCTCGGGGATGGCTACACCTTC. It encodes CASSLGPLGDGYTF.

This clonotype was seen more than once but under ten times. The V call is TRBV5-1, the J call TRBJ2-2; D remains ambiguous. Germline V gene data show CDR1 as SGHRS and CDR2 as YFSETQ. The CDR3 sequence is 12 residues long. V was clipped by 6 bases and J by 5 bases, with 8 bases between them. Written as DNA, the CDR3 is TGCGCCAGCATGGGTTGGACCGGGGAGCTGTTTTTT. This codes for CASMGWTGELFF.

This clonotype was counted many times. The chain joins TRBV5-1 to TRBJ1-6; D uncertain. The germline V and J ends were trimmed by 0 bases and 6 bases, with 4 bases remaining between them. The CDR3 loop spans 13 amino acids. Germline assignment: CDR1 SGHRS and CDR2 YFSETQ. For the CDR3, the DNA is TGCGCCAGCAGCTTGGTCGGTAATTCACCCCTCCACTTT. It encodes CASSLVGNSPLHF.

J is TRBJ1-2 and V is TRBV5-1; D gene ambiguous. The CDR3 runs to 11 residues. In germline, CDR1 is SGHRS, CDR2 YFSETQ. Trimming took 10 bases from V and 7 from J, leaving 14 bases between them. The CDR3 DNA reads TGCGCCGGTGACATAAAGGGTGGCTACACCTTC. This codes for CAGDIKGGYTF.

The chain employs TRBV4-1 and TRBJ1-4, with a possible D match to TRBD1 (5 bases). The V end was cut by 1 base, the J end by 4 bases, with 10 bases between. This CDR3 spans 15 amino acids. Germline V CDR1 and CDR2: MGHRA, YSYEKL. The CDR3 protein is CASSQAGGINEKLFF. DNA of the CDR3: TGCGCCAGCAGCCAAGCCGGGGGGATTAATGAAAAACTGTTTTTT.

This clonotype was counted only a few times. The chain uses TRBV7-6 and TRBJ2-4; tentative D call: TRBD2 (6 bases). The CDR3 has 13 residues. Germline V gene data show CDR1 as SGHVS and CDR2 as FNYEAQ. V was shortened by 0 bases and J by 7 bases, with 7 bases between the two germline ends. This CDR3 reads CASSLAAGNIQYF. For the CDR3, the DNA is TGTGCCAGCAGCTTAGCCGCGGGGAACATTCAGTACTTC.

This clonotype was counted ten times or more. J is TRBJ1-4 and V is TRBV20-1, with D possibly TRBD1 on 5 matching bases. V lost 5 bases to trimming and J lost 8 bases, with 9 bases between them. The germline CDR1 and CDR2 sequences are DFQATT and SNEGSKA (reference sequence). The CDR3 runs 11 residues. This CDR3 reads CSAFGGEKLFF. For the CDR3, the DNA is TGCAGTGCTTTCGGGGGGGAAAAACTGTTTTTT.